The sequence of this T cell receptor beta chain was determined in a study of post-analysis software for immune sequencing data. Across the study: Clinical courses comprised relapsing-remitting, secondary progressive and progressive-relapsing multiple sclerosis.

cDNA libraries for TCR beta contained unique molecular identifiers. The authors obtained approximately 540,000 cDNA molecules from around 1 to 9.1 million T cells. TCRdb recomputed calls from the PCR reads with MiXCR, one row per CDR3 protein. There are 650,000 to 850,000 distinct CDR3 sequences in the sample; around 53% occur only once, and approximately 4.5% lies in the top ten. Turning to this clonotype: The antigen is unknown.

Trimming took off 2 bases at V and 10 bases at J, with 22 bases between the two ends. This CDR3 has 16 amino acids. Germline V lookup: CDR1 SGHRS, CDR2 YFSETQ. Broader study findings: TRBV5-6, TRBV5-1 and TRBV20-1 were among 4 or 5 TRBV segments more frequent in patients than controls. Samples from one preparation batch, clustered by F measure, grouped strongly together.

The rearrangement joins TRBV5-1 to TRBJ2-1; TRBD2 might be the D (5 bases). The origin of this receptor is a girl aged 10 to 17 with multiple sclerosis. Sequencing was carried out using blood. CDR3 sequence reads: CASSLDQRSSLGEQFF. CDR3 nucleotides: TGCGCCAGCAGCTTAGACCAGCGGAGCTCTCTGGGGGAGCAGTTCTTC. The full variable domain, with the rest looked up from reference TRBV5-1 and TRBJ2-1, is KAGVTQTPRYLIKTRGQQVTLSCSPISGHRSVSWYQQTPGQGLQFLFEYFSETQRNKGNFPGRFSGRQFSNSRSEMNVSTLELGDSALYLCASSLDQRSSLGEQFFGPGTRLTVL.